The source of this TCR beta chain is a study of cytomegalovirus exposure and HLA in healthy donors. In this sample, this clone turned up once. This CDR3 contains 13 residues. The V and J ends lost 6 bases and 4 bases, in that order; junction bases with no gene match: 2. Germline values: CDR1 MNHNY, CDR2 SVGAGI (reference sequence). This table comes from immunoSEQ multiplex PCR, and its TCRdb copy is limited to in-frame clones, with some not included. This sample has roughly 120,000 clones, with about 91% found just once. The source of this sequence is a young man in good health and CMV-seronegative. Sequencing was done on a sample of PBMCs. The chain recombines TRBV6-6 with TRBJ2-3, with 9 positions matching TRBD1. The CDR3 DNA follows: TGTGCCAGCAGGGACAGGGGTGCAGATACGCAGTATTTT. This sequence encodes CASRDRGADTQYF.